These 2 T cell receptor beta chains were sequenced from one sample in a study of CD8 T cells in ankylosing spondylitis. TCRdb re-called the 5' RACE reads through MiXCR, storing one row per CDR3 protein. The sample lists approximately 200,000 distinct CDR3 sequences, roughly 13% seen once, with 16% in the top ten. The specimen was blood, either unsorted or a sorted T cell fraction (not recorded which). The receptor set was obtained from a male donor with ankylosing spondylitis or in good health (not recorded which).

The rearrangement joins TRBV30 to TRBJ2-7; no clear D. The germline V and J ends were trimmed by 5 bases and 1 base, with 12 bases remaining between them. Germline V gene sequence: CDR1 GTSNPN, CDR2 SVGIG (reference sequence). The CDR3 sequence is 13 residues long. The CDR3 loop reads CAWSDTSSYEQYF. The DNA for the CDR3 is TGTGCCTGGTCCGACACGAGTTCCTACGAGCAGTACTTC. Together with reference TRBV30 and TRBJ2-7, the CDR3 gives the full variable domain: SQTIHQWPATLVQPVGSPLSLECTVEGTSNPNLYWYRQAAGRGLQLLFYSVGIGQISSEVPQNLSASRPQDRQFILSSKKLLLSDSGFYLCAWSDTSSYEQYFGPGTRLTVT.

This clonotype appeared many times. The CDR3 coding sequence is TGTGCCAGCAGTACTACCGGACAGGGATCAGCTGAAGCTTTCTTT. Encoded protein: CASSTTGQGSAEAFF. V usage is TRBV6-4 and J usage is TRBJ1-1, with 8 bases fitting TRBD1. This CDR3 has 15 residues. Germline loops: CDR1 MRHNA, CDR2 SNTAGT. Trimming cost V 5 bases and J 6 bases; bases outside gene matches: 11.